This TCR beta chain was sequenced for a study of blood T cell repertoires in COVID-19 (dated by TCRdb to the early 2020s). Background for the entire study: Samples covering the acute and convalescent phases of COVID-19 were provided by collaborators in the United States, Italy and Spain. The prospective study material was composed of cDNA or gDNA derived from T cells, B-cell-depleted T cells, or PBMCs. Deeply sampled blood TCRbeta repertoires from subjects exposed to, actively infected with, or recovered from COVID-19 were included in the dataset. The repertoires were released in a freely available public database intended as a resource for research on the immune response to SARS-CoV-2. Samples were obtained from the ongoing ImmuneRACE study (first 160 participants) and from roughly 1,300 subjects provided by 6 global collaborators. Sample metadata almost always included a de-identified subject ID, COVID-19 status, age in years and sex. Where available, HLA class I and class II types were taken from metadata supplied by the sample provider and were not determined by assay-based typing.

Collaborating institutions collected whole blood in K2EDTA tubes following their own protocols. Collaborator samples were shipped for TCRbeta analysis as frozen whole blood, isolated PBMCs, or DNA extracted from either sample type. The immunoSEQ Assay, a bias-controlled multiplex PCR, was used to amplify TCRbeta CDR3 regions from genomic DNA. On the study's bioinformatics: The number of nucleated cells in each sample was estimated from the amplification of reference gene primers within the assay. To quantify the absolute abundance of each unique TCRbeta CDR3 rearrangement, sequence reads were collapsed and filtered. For each sample, productive Simpson clonality was calculated as the square root of Simpson's diversity index across productive rearrangements. As stored in TCRdb, this immuneACCESS dataset retains in-frame rearrangements with V and J assigned. A fraction of the clones does not appear; measured against another copy, unresolved V genes explain less than half of the discrepancy, and the remainder lacks a known reason. V and J calls plus clone size are reproduced from that table; the DNA served to infer D and trimming. The sample includes 25,000 to 35,000 clones, with roughly 90% observed a single time. Jointly, the top ten make up more than 9.5% of the sample.

What the authors observed across the whole study: Clinical and demographic metadata were provided uncurated, with the amount varying by source and participant.

Remarks on this clone: Its antigen is currently not known. No much larger clonotype is one base removed from it; base qualities were not supplied.

Trimming leaves V shorter by 5 bases and J shorter by 6 bases, with the junction holding 10 bases beyond the gene matches. In the germline V gene (reference sequence), CDR1 corresponds to SEHNR and CDR2 to FQNEAQ. The CDR3 has 16 amino acids, counting the end cysteine and phenylalanine. The read is trimmed to its CDR3 DNA, 48 bases read in frame from base 1. The sample was peripheral blood. This receptor was identified in a human donor in a cohort sampled during active COVID-19. Rearrangement joined TRBV7-9 to TRBJ2-1; TRBD2 matches 10 bases in the middle. CDR3 region: CASSASGSLATNEQFF. Here is the DNA: TGTGCCAGCAGCGCTAGCGGGAGTCTTGCTACCAATGAGCAGTTCTTC. The variable domain in full, with residues beyond the CDR3 obtained from the reference TRBV7-9 and TRBJ2-1 genes, is DTGVSQNPRHKITKRGQNVTFRCDPISEHNRLYWYRQTLGQGPEFLTYFQNEAQLEKSRLLSDRFSAERPKGSFSTLEIQRTEQGDSAMYLCASSASGSLATNEQFFGPGTRLTVL.